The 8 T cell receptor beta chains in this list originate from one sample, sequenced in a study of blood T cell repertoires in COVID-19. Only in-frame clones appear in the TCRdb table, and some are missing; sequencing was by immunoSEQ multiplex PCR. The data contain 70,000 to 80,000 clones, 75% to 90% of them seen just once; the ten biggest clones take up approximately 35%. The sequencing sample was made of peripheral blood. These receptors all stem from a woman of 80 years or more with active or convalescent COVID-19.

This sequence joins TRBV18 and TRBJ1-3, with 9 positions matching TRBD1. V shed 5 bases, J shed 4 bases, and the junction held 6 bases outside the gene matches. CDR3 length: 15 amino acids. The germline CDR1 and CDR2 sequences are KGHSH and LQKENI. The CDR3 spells CASSARQGVGNTIYF. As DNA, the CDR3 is TGTGCCAGCTCAGCCCGACAGGGGGTGGGAAACACCATATATTTT.

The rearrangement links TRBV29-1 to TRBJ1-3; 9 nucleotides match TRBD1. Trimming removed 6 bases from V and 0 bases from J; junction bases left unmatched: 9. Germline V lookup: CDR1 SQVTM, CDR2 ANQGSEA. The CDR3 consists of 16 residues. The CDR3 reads CSVWTGEASSGNTIYF. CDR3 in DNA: TGCAGCGTATGGACAGGGGAGGCAAGCTCTGGAAACACCATATATTTT.

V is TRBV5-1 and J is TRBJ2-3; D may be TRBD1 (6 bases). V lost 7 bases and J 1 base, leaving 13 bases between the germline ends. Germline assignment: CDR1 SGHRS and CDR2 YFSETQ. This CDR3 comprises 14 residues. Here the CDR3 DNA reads TGCGCCAGCCGACGGGACATCCGCACAGATACGCAGTATTTT. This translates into CASRRDIRTDTQYF.

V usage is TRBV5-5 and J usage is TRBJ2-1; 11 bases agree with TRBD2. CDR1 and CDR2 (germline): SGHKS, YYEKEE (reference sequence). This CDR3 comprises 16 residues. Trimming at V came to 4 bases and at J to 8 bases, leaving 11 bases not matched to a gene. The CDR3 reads CASSRTTSGGSDEQFF. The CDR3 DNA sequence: TGTGCCAGCAGCCGAACTACTAGCGGGGGCTCGGATGAGCAGTTCTTC.

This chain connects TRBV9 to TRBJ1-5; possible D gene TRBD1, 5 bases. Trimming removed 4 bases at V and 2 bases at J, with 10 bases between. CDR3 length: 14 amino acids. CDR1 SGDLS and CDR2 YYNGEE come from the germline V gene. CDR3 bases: TGTGCCAGCAGCCCCCAGGGCGGCAATCAGCCCCAGCATTTT. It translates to CASSPQGGNQPQHF.

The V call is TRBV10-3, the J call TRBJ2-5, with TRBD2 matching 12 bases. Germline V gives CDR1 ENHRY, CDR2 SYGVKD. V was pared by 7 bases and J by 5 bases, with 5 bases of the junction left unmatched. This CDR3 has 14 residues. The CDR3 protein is CAIMASGGGETQYF. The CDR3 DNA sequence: TGTGCCATCATGGCTAGCGGGGGGGGCGAGACCCAGTACTTC.

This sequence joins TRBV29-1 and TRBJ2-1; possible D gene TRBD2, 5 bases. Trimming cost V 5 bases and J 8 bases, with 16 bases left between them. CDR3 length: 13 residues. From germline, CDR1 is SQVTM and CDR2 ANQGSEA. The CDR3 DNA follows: TGCAGCGTTCGGGAAAACTTTTACGATGAGCAGTTCTTC. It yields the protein CSVRENFYDEQFF.

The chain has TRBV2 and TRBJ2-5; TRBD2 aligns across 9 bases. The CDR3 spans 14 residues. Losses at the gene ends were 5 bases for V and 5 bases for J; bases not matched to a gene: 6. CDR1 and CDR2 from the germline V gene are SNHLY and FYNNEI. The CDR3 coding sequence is TGTGCCAGCAGTCTCCGCACTAGCGGGGAGACCCAGTACTTC. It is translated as CASSLRTSGETQYF.